This TCR beta chain was retrieved from a study of shared clonotypes between healthy human individuals. The CDR3 is 15 residues long. Germline CDR1 reads SGHNT; CDR2 reads YYREEE (reference sequence). V was clipped by 2 bases and J by 2 bases, with 14 bases between them. The authors split each subset's genomic DNA evenly across several immunoSEQ plates. Sequenced by immunoSEQ multiplex PCR; TCRdb stores in-frame clones only, minus some. The table records about 2.2 million clones, around 95% of them present only once. Overall study findings and caveats: Some naive CD4 clonotypes, roughly 4.5%, turned up in common across four donors.

Naive CD8 cells were CD45RO-negative, positively selected for CCR7, excluding terminally differentiated effector memory CD45RA+ cells. On this clone itself: Its antigen remains unidentified.

J is TRBJ2-7 and V is TRBV5-4; D gene unclear. The origin of this receptor is a man aged 18 to 35 in good health. Some clones in this sample may be carry-over from other donors' samples. Sequencing was performed on naive CD8+ T cells from PBMCs. The CDR3, as DNA: TGTGCCAGCAGCTTAGGTACTTGGAACGCCTACGAGCAGTACTTC. The encoded protein is CASSLGTWNAYEQYF.